This record looks at one T cell receptor beta chain sequence and its context. Germline values: CDR1 MNHEY, CDR2 SMNVEV (reference sequence). With V trimmed by 7 bases and J by 7 bases, 10 bases remained unmatched. The CDR3 is 15 amino acids. The sample is drawn from a study of blood T cell repertoires in COVID-19. TCRdb's copy holds only in-frame clones and misses some; the assay was immunoSEQ multiplex PCR. The sample has around 230,000 clones, 70% to 90% seen once. The sequenced sample consisted of peripheral blood. The V call is TRBV27, the J call TRBJ1-5, with 10 bases matching TRBD1. The TCR sequence derives from a woman between 70 and 85 years old with active or convalescent COVID-19. Written as DNA, the CDR3 is TGTGCCAGCACCATGACAGGGGGCGCGGGGCAGCCCCAGCATTTT. Translating gives CASTMTGGAGQPQHF.